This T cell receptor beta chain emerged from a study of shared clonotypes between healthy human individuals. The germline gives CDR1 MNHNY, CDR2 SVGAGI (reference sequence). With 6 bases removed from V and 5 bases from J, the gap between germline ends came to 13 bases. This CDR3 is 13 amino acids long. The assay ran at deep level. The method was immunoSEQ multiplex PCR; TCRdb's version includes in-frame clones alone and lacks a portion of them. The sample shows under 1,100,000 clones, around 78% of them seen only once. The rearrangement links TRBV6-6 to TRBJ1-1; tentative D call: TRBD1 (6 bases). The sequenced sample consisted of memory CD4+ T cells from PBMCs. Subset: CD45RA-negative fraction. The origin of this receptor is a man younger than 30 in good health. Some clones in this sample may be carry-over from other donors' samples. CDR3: CASSSNRVTEAFF. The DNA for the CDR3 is TGTGCCAGCAGCTCCAACAGGGTAACTGAAGCTTTCTTT.